This T cell receptor beta chain was captured in a study of early stage breast cancer tumors (dated by TCRdb to about 2017). Background on the whole study: Of the roughly 16 invasive breast tumors, twelve were found to be estrogen receptor-positive, progesterone receptor-positive and HER2-negative. Of the roughly 12 ER+/PR+/HER2- tumors, eight were classified as invasive ductal carcinomas and four as invasive lobular carcinomas. On average, each sample had roughly 9.5-fold read coverage. Across all samples, roughly 2,800,000 templates representing approximately 1,000,000 unique clonotypes were detected. Study-wide conclusions, independent of this receptor: Chain pairing and functional markers such as CD4, CD8 and FOXP3 were not captured by bulk genomic DNA sequencing of unsorted cells. Repertoires from blood and normal breast were more alike than repertoires from blood and tumor, and in about 85% of the 16 patients, comparing each tissue with blood separated tumor from normal. Enriched TCRB sequences shared across patients were found to be mostly commonly generated sequences that were unlikely to play an important role in the tumor microenvironment. Roughly 2.5-fold higher T cell density and higher clonality were observed in tumors than in adjacent normal breast tissue. Analysis by tumor subtype was prevented by the small cohort size.

A remark on this clone: No antigen is known for it. Within one base of it there is no much larger clone, and no base qualities were kept.

Taken from around 2-4 cm away from the tumor, the adjacent normal breast tissue was rinsed with PBS and kept in prechilled RNAlater. Normal breast tissue often required about 85-320 mg of tissue for sufficient DNA because of high lipid content and low cell density. The study profiled bulk TCR beta-chain repertoires in matched peripheral blood, tumor and adjacent normal breast tissue taken from approximately 15 patients with early-stage breast cancer. Genomic DNA was extracted with the Qiagen AllPrep DNA/RNA Mini kit. Two independent genomic DNA replicates were amplified for each sample, with 0.5 ug used for blood and around 1.5 ug for tumor or normal breast. TCRB sequencing of genomic DNA was carried out with the ImmunoSeq Intro kit according to the manufacturer's instructions. Multiplex PCR was run for approximately 29 cycles using proprietary primers and spike-in control sequences for absolute quantification. Single-end 150-bp reads were used to sequence an 87-bp fragment spanning the CDR3 and the flanking V and J genes. Each lane of an Illumina MiSeq running version 3.0 chemistry carried seven multiplexed samples, with two replicates apiece. Per the original workflow: The vendor's proprietary pipeline processed the raw data and merged both replicates into a single result for each sample. Clonotypes were defined as productive rearrangements sharing the V-gene family, CDR3 amino acid sequence and J-gene segment. Clonality was calculated as 1 minus the normalized Shannon entropy (Pielou evenness) of TCRB abundances. To estimate T cell density, the total number of templates was divided by the input cell count, which was inferred from how much DNA went in. Recon, run with its default parameters, was used to estimate overall repertoire diversity and clonality. A clonotype was considered tumor-enriched if its abundance in tumor exceeded 0.1% and was at least 32-fold higher than its abundance in normal breast. TCRdb re-hosts the immuneACCESS table, in-frame sequences only. Its copies lack some clones; in the studies checked, an unresolved V gene accounts for under half of them, and the cause for the rest is not known. V, J and clone size are taken as reported in that table, and D and trimming were inferred from the DNA itself. The sample profile shows approximately 9,300 clones; 78% of them were found once. Around 8.9% of the sample comes from the top ten.

Including cysteine and phenylalanine, the CDR3 has 15 amino acids. The entry retains the CDR3 DNA only, 45 bases that are in frame from base 1. Reading the germline V gene (reference sequence) gives CDR1 SEHNR and CDR2 FQNEAQ. The V end loses 1 base and the J end loses 0 bases, and a stretch of 9 bases separates them. The rearranged chain carries TRBV7-9 and TRBJ1-1, with the D gene too uncertain to name. This clonotype was sampled from a person in their 40s with breast cancer. The sequenced sample consisted of normal breast tissue next to the tumor. Read as DNA, the sequence is TGTGCCAGCAGCTTAGTCCCAGGTTTGAACACTGAAGCTTTCTTT. The translation is CASSLVPGLNTEAFF.